The clone carrying this T cell receptor beta chain was counted a few times. This sample is drawn from a study of technical replicates of blood from a few donors. Libraries were prepared by immunoSEQ multiplex PCR; TCRdb keeps only in-frame clonotypes and omits some of them. The data contain roughly 70,000 clones, 95% to 97% of them singletons. The CDR3 runs 14 residues. Germline CDR1 is MNHNS and CDR2 is SASEGT. V lost 5 bases, J lost 5 bases, and 7 bases stayed unmatched. The genes are TRBV6-1 and TRBJ2-5; 8 positions agree with TRBD1. The source material was T cells isolated from PBMCs. The TCR comes from a human donor in good health. CDR3: CASSRLQGDETQYF. DNA of the CDR3: TGTGCCAGCAGTCGATTACAGGGGGACGAGACCCAGTACTTC.